Listed here is a single T cell receptor beta chain. Each participant's cohort was designated according to participant-reported clinical history. This specimen comes from a study of blood T cell repertoires in COVID-19. Study context: Samples representing acute and convalescent COVID-19 were sourced from the United States, Italy and Spain.

Authors' data handling: The authors estimated nucleated cell counts from reference gene primer amplification. Using immunoSEQ multiplex PCR, the repertoire was profiled, and TCRdb retains in-frame clones only, with some absent. The DNA gave D and trimming, while V, J and clone size come from that table. The sample yields around 340,000 clones, around nine tenths seen once. CDR1 MNHEY and CDR2 SVGEGT come from the germline V gene. Trimming cost V 5 bases and J 3 bases; bases outside gene matches: 5. The CDR3 contains 17 residues. This chain links TRBV6-2 or TRBV6-3 with TRBJ2-1, with 15 bases lining up with TRBD2. This TCR derives from a woman under 40 who had been exposed to COVID-19. The sample was PBMCs or T cells enriched from blood (not recorded which). CDR3 DNA sequence: TGTGCCAGCAGTCGGACTAGCGGGAGGGCCCTCTACAATGAGCAGTTCTTC. This sequence encodes CASSRTSGRALYNEQFF.